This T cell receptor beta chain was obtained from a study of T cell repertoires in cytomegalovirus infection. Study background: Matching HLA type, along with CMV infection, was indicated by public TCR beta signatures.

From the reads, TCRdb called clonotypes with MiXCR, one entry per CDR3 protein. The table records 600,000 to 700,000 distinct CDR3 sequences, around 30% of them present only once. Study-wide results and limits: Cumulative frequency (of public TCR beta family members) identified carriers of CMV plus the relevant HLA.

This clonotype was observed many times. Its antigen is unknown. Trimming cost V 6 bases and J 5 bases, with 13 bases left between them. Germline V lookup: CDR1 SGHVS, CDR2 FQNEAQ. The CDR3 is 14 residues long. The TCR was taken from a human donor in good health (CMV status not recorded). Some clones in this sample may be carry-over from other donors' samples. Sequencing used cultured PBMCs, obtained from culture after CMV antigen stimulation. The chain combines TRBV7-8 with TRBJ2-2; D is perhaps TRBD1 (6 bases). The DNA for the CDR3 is TGTGCCAGCAGTCCCGAGGGGGAAACCGGGGAGCTGTTTTTT. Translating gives CASSPEGETGELFF.